These 19 T cell receptor beta chains were sequenced from one sample in a study of cytomegalovirus exposure and HLA in healthy donors listed by TCRdb under 2017. Libraries came from the immunoSEQ multiplex PCR assay. TCRdb carries this immuneACCESS record with in-frame sequences only. Its versions omit some clonotypes, under half of them owing to an unresolved V gene in the studies checked, with the rest unexplained. The table for this sample lists about 160,000 clones; approximately 86% of them were counted only once. In total, the top ten clones hold around 2.4% of the sample. Sequenced: PBMCs. The receptor source for this set is a man younger than 45 in good health and CMV-seropositive.

CDR3 nucleotide sequence: TGTGCCAGCAGCCCCAGCGGGGGGGCGGGAGAGACCCAGTACTTC. This sequence encodes CASSPSGGAGETQYF. The rearrangement links TRBV5-6 to TRBJ2-5, with TRBD2 matching over 10 bases. The CDR3 spans 15 residues. J gave up 4 bases and V 4 bases, and 7 bases lay outside the gene matches. Per the germline V gene, CDR1 is SGHDT and CDR2 is YYEEEE.

The rearrangement uses TRBV28 and TRBJ1-2; no clear D. CDR3 size: 13 residues. Trimming cost V 5 bases and J 4 bases, with 11 bases left between them. Germline lookup yields CDR1 MDHEN and CDR2 SYDVKM. The chain's CDR3 is CASSLAPSYGYTF. CDR3 nucleotides: TGTGCCAGCAGTCTTGCGCCCTCCTATGGCTACACCTTC.

The chain recombines TRBV19 with TRBJ1-1; 7 nucleotides line up with TRBD1. Trimming at V came to 3 bases and at J to 4 bases, leaving 8 bases not matched to a gene. Germline CDR1 and CDR2: LNHDA and SQIVND (reference sequence). This CDR3 is 15 amino acids long. This CDR3 reads CASSISYRGATEAFF. In DNA, the CDR3 is TGTGCCAGTAGTATTTCGTACAGGGGTGCCACTGAAGCTTTCTTT.

V and J are TRBV7-2 and TRBJ2-5; TRBD1 matches at 8 bases. The trim removed 4 bases at V and 0 bases at J, leaving 7 bases unmatched. The CDR3 length is 16 residues. Germline V gene lookup returns CDR1 SGHTA and CDR2 FQGNSA. The CDR3 is CASSSGQGPYQETQYF. The CDR3 nucleotides read TGTGCCAGCAGCTCCGGACAGGGACCGTACCAAGAGACCCAGTACTTC.

The V gene is TRBV5-1, the J gene TRBJ1-4; D is uncertain. In germline, CDR1 is SGHRS, CDR2 YFSETQ. The CDR3 runs to 15 residues. Trimming stripped 4 bases from V and 0 bases from J, with 10 bases between. CDR3 amino acids: CASSRGSATNEKLFF. The CDR3, as DNA: TGCGCCAGCAGCCGTGGGAGTGCAACTAATGAAAAACTGTTTTTT.

This CDR3 reads CASSQRGMPGELFF. CDR3 nucleotide sequence: TGTGCCAGCAGCCAGCGGGGGATGCCCGGGGAGCTGTTTTTT. The chain carries TRBV5-5 and TRBJ2-2; 8 nucleotides agree with TRBD2. This CDR3 has 14 amino acids. CDR1 is SGHKS, CDR2 YYEKEE, per germline (reference sequence). V lost 4 bases, J lost 6 bases, and 5 bases stayed unmatched.

V and J are TRBV10-3 and TRBJ2-3; 13 bases are shared with TRBD2. Trimming removed 11 bases from V and 6 bases from J; junction bases left unmatched: 8. Germline V gives CDR1 ENHRY, CDR2 SYGVKD. The CDR3 sequence is 14 residues long. CDR3 region: CAVRTSGGADTQYF. CDR3 DNA: TGTGCCGTGAGGACTAGCGGGGGAGCGGATACGCAGTATTTT.

V and J are TRBV29-1 and TRBJ1-2; D is perhaps TRBD1 (5 bases). Germline V gives CDR1 SQVTM, CDR2 ANQGSEA. The CDR3 consists of 12 residues. Trimming took 5 bases from V and 2 from J, leaving 9 bases between them. DNA for the CDR3: TGCAGCGTTAGACCAGGGAACTATGGCTACACCTTC. This gives the protein CSVRPGNYGYTF.

This clone came up a few times. The chain uses TRBV19 and TRBJ2-1; 7 bases fit TRBD1. Germline V gene data show CDR1 as LNHDA and CDR2 as SQIVND (reference sequence). The CDR3 runs 15 residues. V shed 3 bases and J 2 bases; nucleotides not matched to a gene: 4. The CDR3 sequence: CASSIPQGAYNEQFF. In nucleotides, the CDR3 is TGTGCCAGTAGTATCCCCCAGGGGGCCTACAATGAGCAGTTCTTC.

The chain joins TRBV9 to TRBJ2-1, with TRBD2 matching over 13 bases. V lost 0 bases and J lost 10; bases outside the gene matches: 4. CDR3 length: 15 amino acids. The V gene's germline CDR1 is SGDLS and CDR2 YYNGEE. CDR3 in amino acids: CASSVGLAGGEEQFF. The CDR3 nucleotides read TGTGCCAGCAGCGTAGGACTAGCGGGGGGCGAGGAGCAGTTCTTC.

The rearrangement uses TRBV14 and TRBJ2-7; D is ambiguous. This CDR3 has 14 residues. V shed 0 bases and J shed 1 base, with 7 bases lying between them. CDR1 SGHDN and CDR2 FVKESK come from the germline V gene. The CDR3 sequence: CASSQDRGSYEQYF. The DNA for the CDR3 is TGTGCCAGCAGCCAAGATCGAGGTTCCTACGAGCAGTACTTC.

J is TRBJ2-7 and V is TRBV10-1; the match to TRBD1 covers 8 bases. Germline CDR1 and CDR2: WNHNN and SYGVQD (reference sequence). V lost 8 bases to trimming and J lost 4 bases; unmatched junction nucleotides: 13. The CDR3 is 15 amino acids. CDR3: CASGQGSDFFYEQYF. The CDR3 bases are TGCGCCAGCGGACAGGGATCTGACTTTTTTTACGAGCAGTACTTC.

The chain is built from TRBV7-3 and TRBJ2-7; 12 positions match TRBD1. With 1 base clipped from V and 6 bases from J, the junction kept 7 bases outside the gene matches. Germline V gene data show CDR1 as SGHTA and CDR2 as FQGTGA. This CDR3 contains 16 residues. CDR3 nucleotide sequence: TGTGCCAGCAGCTTAAAGTTAGGGACAGGGGGCTCCGAGCAGTACTTC. Protein product: CASSLKLGTGGSEQYF.

The chain uses TRBV29-1 and TRBJ1-4; D remains ambiguous. V dropped 3 bases and J dropped 0 bases, with 5 bases sitting between them. This CDR3 has 13 residues. Looked up from germline, CDR1 is SQVTM and CDR2 is ANQGSEA. CDR3 nucleotide sequence: TGCAGCGTTGACGGAGCAACTAATGAAAAACTGTTTTTT. As protein: CSVDGATNEKLFF.

The CDR3 DNA sequence: TGTGCCAGTAGTGCGACAGGGGGGTATCAGCCCCAGCATTTT. This gives the protein CASSATGGYQPQHF. V and J are TRBV19 and TRBJ1-5, with TRBD1 identical over 9 bases. This CDR3 region has 14 residues. V lost 5 bases, J lost 5 bases, and 4 bases stayed unmatched. The germline V gene encodes CDR1 LNHDA and CDR2 SQIVND (reference sequence). Together with reference TRBV19 and TRBJ1-5, the CDR3 gives the full variable domain: DGGITQSPKYLFRKEGQNVTLSCEQNLNHDAMYWYRQDPGQGLRLIYYSQIVNDFQKGDIAEGYSVSREKKESFPLTVTSAQKNPTAFYLCASSATGGYQPQHFGDGTRLSIL.

V is TRBV19 and J is TRBJ1-6; 10 bases fit TRBD1. J was trimmed by 10 bases and V by 0 bases; bases with no gene match: 9. CDR1 and CDR2 (germline): LNHDA, SQIVND (reference sequence). The CDR3 sequence is 17 residues long. In nucleotides, the CDR3 is TGTGCCAGTAGTATAGATCGGGACAGGGGCTCTCGGTCACCCCTCCACTTT. This translates into CASSIDRDRGSRSPLHF. The complete variable domain, with remaining parts taken from reference TRBV19 and TRBJ1-6, reads DGGITQSPKYLFRKEGQNVTLSCEQNLNHDAMYWYRQDPGQGLRLIYYSQIVNDFQKGDIAEGYSVSREKKESFPLTVTSAQKNPTAFYLCASSIDRDRGSRSPLHFGNGTRLTVT.

The chain employs TRBV5-1 and TRBJ2-1, with 9 bases lining up with TRBD2. The J segment lost 0 bases and the V segment lost 0 bases, leaving 7 bases of the junction unmatched. The germline gives CDR1 SGHRS, CDR2 YFSETQ. This CDR3 has 18 amino acids. CDR3 sequence reads: CASSLAASGVPSYNEQFF. In DNA form, the CDR3 reads TGCGCCAGCAGCTTGGCGGCTAGCGGGGTTCCCTCCTACAATGAGCAGTTCTTC.

This CDR3 is CASSSEGTGNTGELFF. In nucleotides, the CDR3 is TGTGCCAGCAGCTCAGAAGGGACAGGCAACACCGGGGAGCTGTTTTTT. This chain links TRBV28 with TRBJ2-2, with TRBD1 matching over 8 bases. The CDR3 runs to 16 residues. CDR1 and CDR2 from the germline V gene are MDHEN and SYDVKM. V was clipped by 6 bases and J by 2 bases; unmatched bases: 8.

The chain uses TRBV5-1 and TRBJ1-4, with 8 bases matching TRBD1. In germline, CDR1 is SGHRS, CDR2 YFSETQ. Losses at the gene ends were 0 bases for V and 4 bases for J; bases not matched to a gene: 8. The CDR3 is made up of 17 amino acids. The DNA of the CDR3 is TGCGCCAGCAGCTTGGATCCGGACAGGGATTATAATGAAAAACTGTTTTTT. Translation: CASSLDPDRDYNEKLFF.